The text below deals with one T cell receptor (beta chain). No antigen is known for it. What was sequenced were expressed TCRB transcripts, since all of the isolated RNA had been reverse transcribed. Using immunoSEQ multiplex PCR, the repertoire was profiled, and TCRdb retains in-frame clones only, with some absent. Of roughly 400,000 clones listed, about 14% are singletons. These data are taken from a study of beta chain features in type 1 diabetes. Study summary: The study found patients and healthy donors alike in age, gender and cell yields.

Study-wide results and caveats: In the patient group, naive, central memory and Treg TCRB repertoires seemed more alike than in the healthy donor group. Type 1 diabetes patients showed fewer insertions and more deletions at VDJ junctions.

A CD45RO/CCR7/CD25/CD127/CD95/CD27 panel sorted naive, central memory, regulatory and stem cell-like memory CD4+ cells. Sequenced input: naive CD4+ T cells from blood. This TCR was sampled from a man aged 30-40 years in good health.

CDR3 nucleotide sequence: TGTGCCAGCAGTCCTAGGGGGACTAATGAAAAACTGTTTTTT. Translating gives CASSPRGTNEKLFF. The rearrangement uses TRBV2 and TRBJ1-4; possible D gene TRBD1, 6 bases. CDR1 and CDR2 from the germline V gene are SNHLY and FYNNEI. Trimming cost V 5 bases and J 2 bases, with 9 bases left between them. The CDR3 is 14 residues long.